This TCR beta chain emerged from a study of blood T cell repertoires in COVID-19. Study-wide context: The United States, Italy and Spain provided the acute and convalescent COVID-19 samples.

Data came from immunoSEQ multiplex PCR; TCRdb stores just in-frame clones and leaves some out. The sample has 250,000 or so clones; roughly 85% are singletons. V was cut by 4 bases and J by 3 bases, with 19 bases left in between. The germline gives CDR1 SQVTM, CDR2 ANQGSEA. The CDR3 totals 16 residues. Allocation to cohorts depended on clinical history reported by the participants. In Cohort 3, a recovered donor had either two negative PCRs, clearance, or symptom resolution. This TCR was sampled from a young man who had recovered from COVID-19. The sample comprised PBMCs or T cells enriched from blood (not recorded which). The V gene is TRBV29-1, the J gene TRBJ2-1; D is undetermined. CDR3 region: CSVVFESPVRYNEQFF. CDR3 bases: TGCAGCGTTGTGTTCGAGTCCCCGGTACGCTACAATGAGCAGTTCTTC.